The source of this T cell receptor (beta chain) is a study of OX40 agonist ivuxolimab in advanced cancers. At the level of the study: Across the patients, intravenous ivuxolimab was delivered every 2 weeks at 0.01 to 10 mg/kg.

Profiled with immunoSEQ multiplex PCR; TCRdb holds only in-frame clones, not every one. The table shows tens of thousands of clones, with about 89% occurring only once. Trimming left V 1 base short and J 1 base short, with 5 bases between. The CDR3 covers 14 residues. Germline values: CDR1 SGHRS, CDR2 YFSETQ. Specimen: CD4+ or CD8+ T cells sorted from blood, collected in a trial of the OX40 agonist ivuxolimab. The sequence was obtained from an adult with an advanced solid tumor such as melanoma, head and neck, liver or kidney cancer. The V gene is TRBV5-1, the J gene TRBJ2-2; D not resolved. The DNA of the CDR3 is TGCGCCAGCAGCTTGACTATGAACACCGGGGAGCTGTTTTTT. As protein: CASSLTMNTGELFF.